Below, one TCR beta chain is given with its context. Its cognate antigen is unknown. Clones were read by immunoSEQ multiplex PCR, and TCRdb kept only the in-frame ones, dropping some. The repertoire holds over 55,000 clones, roughly 84% seen once, with 2.4% in the top ten. The CDR3 has 14 residues. Losses at the gene ends were 6 bases for V and 6 bases for J; bases not matched to a gene: 6. Germline V lookup: CDR1 MDHEN, CDR2 SYDVKM. The data stem from a study of OX40 agonist ivuxolimab in advanced cancers. General observations from the study: People who partly responded at 0.1-3.0 mg/kg had some of the least clonal expansion seen.

This chain joins TRBV28 and TRBJ2-7; 12 nucleotides match TRBD1. The source is an adult with an advanced solid tumor such as melanoma, head and neck, liver or kidney cancer. The material was CD4+ or CD8+ T cells sorted from blood, obtained in a trial of the OX40 agonist ivuxolimab. For the CDR3, the DNA is TGTGCCAGCAGCCCGGGACAGGGGGCATCCGAGCAGTACTTC. This encodes CASSPGQGASEQYF.